The clone carrying this T cell receptor beta chain was observed many times. A TCRbeta library incorporating unique molecular identifiers was prepared. MiXCR, applied by TCRdb to the PCR reads, yields one record per CDR3 protein. The table shows some 600,000 distinct CDR3 sequences, with 13% occurring only once. The sample comes from a study of T-cell reconstitution after alpha-beta-depleted transplantation in children. The V and J ends lost 6 bases and 0 bases respectively, with 6 bases between them. The CDR3 extends over 13 amino acids. Germline V gene data show CDR1 as MNHEY and CDR2 as SVGEGT. This rearrangement joins TRBV6-2 or TRBV6-3 to TRBJ1-5; D remains ambiguous. The receptor was isolated from a male patient between 5 and 17 years old who had a stem cell transplant for acute myeloid leukemia, so the T cells may come from the graft donor. Sequencing used PBMCs, mostly from graft donor cells, obtained 360 days after TCRalphabeta/CD19-depleted stem cell transplant. CDR3 nucleotide sequence: TGTGCCAGCAGGCTGTATAGCAATCAGCCCCAGCATTTT. This translates into CASRLYSNQPQHF.